This T cell receptor (beta chain) is from a study of shared clonotypes between healthy human individuals. Study as a whole: Used for every donor were three CD4 naive, three CD4 memory, two CD8 naive and one CD8 memory plate. Regarding the study as a whole: Lower generation probabilities were found for non-shared clonotypes than for those shared by all four donors. Naive subsets, compared against memory subsets, generally had larger estimated richness values.

Turning to this clone: Its antigen is not identified.

The protocol was immunoSEQ multiplex PCR, while the TCRdb copy is restricted to in-frame clones and leaves out a portion. The sample carries over 750,000 clones, 96% recorded once. Naive CD8 cells were CD45RO-negative, positively selected for CCR7, excluding terminally differentiated effector memory CD45RA+ cells. Everyone who donated was a Caucasian adult who lived in Nashville, Tennessee. The CDR3 consists of 15 residues. Germline CDR1 LGHNA, CDR2 YSLEER. V gave up 3 bases and J gave up 1 base, with 9 bases separating them. This sequence originates from a man aged 25-40 years in good health. Sequenced material: naive CD8+ T cells sorted from blood. The J gene is TRBJ2-2, the V gene TRBV4-3; a possible D gene is TRBD1 (5 bases). The CDR3 sequence is CASSQSDRNTGELFF. The DNA for the CDR3 is TGCGCCAGCAGCCAGTCAGACAGGAACACCGGGGAGCTGTTTTTT.